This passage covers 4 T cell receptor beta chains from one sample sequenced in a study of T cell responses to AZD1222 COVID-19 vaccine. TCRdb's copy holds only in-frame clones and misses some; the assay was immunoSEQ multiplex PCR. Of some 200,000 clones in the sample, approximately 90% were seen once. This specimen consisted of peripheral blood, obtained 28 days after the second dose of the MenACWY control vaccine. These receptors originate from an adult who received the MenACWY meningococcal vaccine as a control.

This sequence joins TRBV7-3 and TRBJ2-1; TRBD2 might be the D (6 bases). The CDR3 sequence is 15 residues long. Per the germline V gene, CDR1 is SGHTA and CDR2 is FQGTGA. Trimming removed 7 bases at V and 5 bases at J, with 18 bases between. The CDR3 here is CASKLGGDLNNEQFF. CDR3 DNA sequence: TGTGCCAGCAAATTGGGCGGGGACCTAAACAATGAGCAGTTCTTC.

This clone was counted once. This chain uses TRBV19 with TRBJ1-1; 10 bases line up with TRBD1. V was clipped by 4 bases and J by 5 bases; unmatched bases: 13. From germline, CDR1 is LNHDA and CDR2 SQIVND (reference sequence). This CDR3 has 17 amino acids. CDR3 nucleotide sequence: TGTGCCAGTAGTAGTCTGGGACAGGGGATCCGAGGGACTGAAGCTTTCTTT. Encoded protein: CASSSLGQGIRGTEAFF.

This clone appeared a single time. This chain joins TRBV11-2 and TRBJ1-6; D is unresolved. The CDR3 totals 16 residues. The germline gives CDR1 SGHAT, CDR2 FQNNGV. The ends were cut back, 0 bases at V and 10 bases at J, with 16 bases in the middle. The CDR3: CASSLDKGLQQSPLHF. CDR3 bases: TGTGCCAGCAGCTTAGATAAAGGGCTTCAACAGTCACCCCTCCACTTT. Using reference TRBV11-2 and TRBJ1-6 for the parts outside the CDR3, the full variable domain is EAGVAQSPRYKIIEKRQSVAFWCNPISGHATLYWYQQILGQGPKLLIQFQNNGVVDDSQLPKDRFSAERLKGVDSTLKIQPAKLEDSAVYLCASSLDKGLQQSPLHFGNGTRLTVT.

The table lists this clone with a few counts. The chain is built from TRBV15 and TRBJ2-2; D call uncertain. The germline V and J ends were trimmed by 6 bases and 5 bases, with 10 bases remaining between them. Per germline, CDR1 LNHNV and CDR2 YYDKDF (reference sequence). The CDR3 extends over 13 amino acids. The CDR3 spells CATSPDGTGELFF. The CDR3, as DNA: TGTGCCACCAGTCCTGATGGGACCGGGGAGCTGTTTTTT.